This is a list of T cell receptor beta chains from one sample in a study of T cell changes during pregnancy in multiple sclerosis. Profiling relied on immunoSEQ multiplex PCR, and the TCRdb table lists in-frame clones only, not all of them. The sample includes about 85,000 clones, about 89% of them seen just once. The material was peripheral blood, obtained in the first trimester of pregnancy. The receptors here all came from a female donor with multiple sclerosis, enrolled in a pregnancy study. The CDR3 runs from the conserved cysteine through the conserved F or W. A D gene is named only where the DNA matches it firmly. Rows give clone size only sometimes, using once, few, many, or a class for an expanded clone.

- | TRBJ2-3 | TRBV19 | - | TGTGCCAGTAGGGTGGCCTCAACAAGCACAGATACGCAGTATTTT | CASRVASTSTDTQYF
TRBD1 | TRBJ1-3 | TRBV7-9 | once | TGTGCCAGCAGTAGGGACAGGCAAGTCTACACCATATATTTT | CASSRDRQVYTIYF
TRBD2 | TRBJ2-7 | TRBV5-6 | - | TGTGCCAGCAGCTTTCTTACTAGCGGGATCTACGAGCAGTACTTC | CASSFLTSGIYEQYF
TRBD1 | TRBJ2-5 | TRBV7-3 | - | TGTGCCAGCAGCCCGTCACAGGGGTTTTTAGAGACCCAGTACTTC | CASSPSQGFLETQYF
TRBD1 | TRBJ1-1 | TRBV7-8 | - | TGTGCCAGCAGCCGGGACAGCCGAGAAGCTTTCTTT | CASSRDSREAFF
TRBD1 | TRBJ2-1 | TRBV4-1 | - | TGCGCCAGCAGCCTAACGGGACAGGGGGCGAATGAGCAGTTCTTC | CASSLTGQGANEQFF
- | TRBJ2-7 | TRBV5-6 | - | TGTGCCAGCACACGGGCAGGGCCTTACGAGCAGTACTTC | CASTRAGPYEQYF
TRBD1 | TRBJ1-6 | TRBV19 | - | TGTGCCAGTAGTCTTGGGACAGGGCTTGATTCACCCCTCCACTTT | CASSLGTGLDSPLHF
- | TRBJ2-7 | TRBV28 | - | TGTGCCAGCAGTTCGGCGGGTTGGGAGCAGTACTTC | CASSSAGWEQYF
- | TRBJ2-1 | TRBV5-1 | - | TGCGCCAGCAGCTTGAGGTTCGGCCAGCGCGAGAACAATGAGCAGTTCTTC | CASSLRFGQRENNEQFF
- | TRBJ2-6 | TRBV19 | - | TGTGCCAGTAGACTCTCTGGGGCCAACGTCCTGACTTTC | CASRLSGANVLTF
TRBD2 | TRBJ2-1 | TRBV4-2 | - | TGTGCCAGCAGCCCTCGGGGGGGAGAAAATGAGCAGTTCTTC | CASSPRGGENEQFF
TRBD1 | TRBJ2-7 | TRBV5-1 | few | TGCGCCAGCCGACAGGGGTTAATCTACGAGCAGTACTTC | CASRQGLIYEQYF
- | TRBJ1-5 | TRBV6-1 | - | TGTGCCAGCAGACAGAAGCCTTATAGCAATCAGCCCCAGCATTTT | CASRQKPYSNQPQHF
- | TRBJ1-1 | TRBV4-3 | - | TGCGCCAGCAGCCCCCCAGGGGTGAACACTGAAGCTTTCTTT | CASSPPGVNTEAFF
- | TRBJ2-3 | TRBV2 | - | TGTGCCAGCAGTGAAGCGCTATACAGTCCAGATACGCAGTATTTT | CASSEALYSPDTQYF
TRBD1 | TRBJ1-3 | TRBV4-3 | - | TGCGCCAGCAGACCCGACAGGGCGCAGTCTGGAAACACCATATATTTT | CASRPDRAQSGNTIYF
- | TRBJ1-6 | TRBV5-4 | - | TGTGCCAGCAGCCCCAGTCGGGGAAAATCACCCCTCCACTTT | CASSPSRGKSPLHF
- | TRBJ1-3 | TRBV2 | - | TGTGCCAGCAGTGAACCCCGCTCTGGAAACACCATATATTTT | CASSEPRSGNTIYF
- | TRBJ2-5 | TRBV9 | - | TGTGCCAGCAGCGTAGAAGGAGGACTCCAAGAGACCCAGTACTTC | CASSVEGGLQETQYF
- | TRBJ2-6 | TRBV27 | once | TGTGCCAGCAGCCGCGCTGGGGCCAACGTCCTGACTTTC | CASSRAGANVLTF
TRBD2 | TRBJ2-2 | TRBV11-3 | once | TGTGCCAGCAGGCTAATTCATGGACTAGCGGGGGGCACCGGGGAGCTGTTTTTT | CASRLIHGLAGGTGELFF
- | TRBJ1-2 | TRBV19 | - | TGTGCCAGTAGTAGCCTTGACAAACAACGACACTATGGCTACACCTTC | CASSSLDKQRHYGYTF
TRBD2 | TRBJ2-3 | TRBV9 | - | TGTGCCAGCAGCCCCCGACCCCTGGGTCTAGCGGGGGGCCGGGGGGATACGCAGTATTTT | CASSPRPLGLAGGRGDTQYF
TRBD1 | TRBJ2-2 | TRBV7-7 | - | TGTGCCAGCAGTTCCACAGGGGGCAGTAGCACCGGGGAGCTGTTTTTT | CASSSTGGSSTGELFF
TRBD1 | TRBJ1-4 | TRBV9 | - | TGTGCCAGCAGCGTATACTCAGGACAGGGAAGTGAAAAACTGTTTTTT | CASSVYSGQGSEKLFF
TRBD1 | TRBJ2-5 | TRBV5-1 | - | TGCGCCAGCAGCATGGCAAGGGGGCGCGGAGAAGAGACCCAGTACTTC | CASSMARGRGEETQYF
- | TRBJ2-3 | TRBV15 | - | TGTGCCACCAGCGCCCGACTAGGGGAGGCAGATACGCAGTATTTT | CATSARLGEADTQYF
- | TRBJ2-3 | TRBV20-1 | - | TGCAGAGCGGATACCACAGATACGCAGTATTTT | CRADTTDTQYF
- | TRBJ2-3 | TRBV12-5 | once | TGTGCTAGCAACATTGGACAGACACCCACAGATACGCAGTATTTT | CASNIGQTPTDTQYF
TRBD1 | TRBJ1-2 | TRBV5-4 | - | TGTGCCAGCAGCTACAACGGACAGGACTCGATCTATGGCTACACCTTC | CASSYNGQDSIYGYTF
TRBD2 | TRBJ2-5 | TRBV19 | - | TGTGCCAGTAGTCCCCGTGGGAGGGGCCAAGAGACCCAGTACTTC | CASSPRGRGQETQYF
TRBD1 | TRBJ2-1 | TRBV7-6 | - | TGTGCCAGCAGCTTAGAAGGGACAGGGGGCATCGATAGCTCCTACAATGAGCAGTTCTTC | CASSLEGTGGIDSSYNEQFF
- | TRBJ1-2 | TRBV6-6 | - | TGTGCCAGCAGTTACTCGTATCCGCCCTCGGACTATGGCTACACCTTC | CASSYSYPPSDYGYTF
TRBD1 | TRBJ2-5 | TRBV6-5 | - | TGTGCCAGCAGCACGATCCGGGACAGGGCGACCCAGTACTTC | CASSTIRDRATQYF
- | TRBJ1-1 | TRBV19 | - | TGTGCCAGTTTCGCCGAGATGAACACTGAAGCTTTCTTT | CASFAEMNTEAFF
TRBD1 | TRBJ1-2 | TRBV15 | - | TGTGCCACCAGCAACAGGGGCTCCCTTTATGGCTACACCTTC | CATSNRGSLYGYTF
- | TRBJ2-5 | TRBV7-2 | - | TGTGCCAGCAGCCCTCAAGAGACCCAGTACTTC | CASSPQETQYF
TRBD2 | TRBJ2-1 | TRBV6-4 | - | TGTGCCAGCAGCCTGAGCGGGAGTAGCGACAATGAGCAGTTCTTC | CASSLSGSSDNEQFF
TRBD1 | TRBJ2-2 | TRBV11-3 | - | TGTGCCAGCAGCTTAGATTGGGGACAGAGTACCGGGGAGCTGTTTTTT | CASSLDWGQSTGELFF
TRBD1 | TRBJ2-7 | TRBV6-1 | - | TGTGCCAGCAAAAAAGGACAGGCTTCCTACGAGCAGTACTTC | CASKKGQASYEQYF
- | TRBJ1-1 | TRBV30 | few | TGTGCCTGGAGTAAGGGGTTGGGAACTGAAGCTTTCTTT | CAWSKGLGTEAFF
- | TRBJ1-2 | TRBV4-3 | once | TGCGCCAGCAGCCAAGAGCGAGGAAACTATGGCTACACCTTC | CASSQERGNYGYTF
TRBD2 | TRBJ2-7 | TRBV4-3 | - | TGCGCCAGCAGCCAAGGGCGGGGGGCCTACGAGCAGTACTTC | CASSQGRGAYEQYF
TRBD1 | TRBJ2-3 | TRBV15 | - | TGTGCCACCAGCAGATCCCAGGGGGCGGCTAGCACAGATACGCAGTATTTT | CATSRSQGAASTDTQYF
- | TRBJ1-3 | TRBV19 | - | TGTGCCAGTAGCGAGACAGCCGGTGGAAACACCATATATTTT | CASSETAGGNTIYF
- | TRBJ2-5 | TRBV19 | once | TGTGCCAGTAGTATAGATGCGGCTGTGGAGACCCAGTACTTC | CASSIDAAVETQYF
- | TRBJ1-1 | TRBV28 | - | TGTGCCAGCAGTTCCCGGACTGAAGCTTTCTTT | CASSSRTEAFF
- | TRBJ1-3 | TRBV9 | once | TGTGCCAGCAGCGTAGTGGGGGGGGTCGGAAACACCATATATTTT | CASSVVGGVGNTIYF
- | TRBJ1-1 | TRBV4-1 | - | TGCGCCAGCAGTAAACTGATGAACACTGAAGCTTTCTTT | CASSKLMNTEAFF
TRBD2 | TRBJ2-5 | TRBV5-1 | - | TGCGCCAGCAGCTTGGCGGGAGGGCAAGAGACCCAGTACTTC | CASSLAGGQETQYF
TRBD1 | TRBJ1-1 | TRBV7-9 | - | TGTGCCAGCAGCTTAGATCTGACAGGGCGCACTGAAGCTTTCTTT | CASSLDLTGRTEAFF